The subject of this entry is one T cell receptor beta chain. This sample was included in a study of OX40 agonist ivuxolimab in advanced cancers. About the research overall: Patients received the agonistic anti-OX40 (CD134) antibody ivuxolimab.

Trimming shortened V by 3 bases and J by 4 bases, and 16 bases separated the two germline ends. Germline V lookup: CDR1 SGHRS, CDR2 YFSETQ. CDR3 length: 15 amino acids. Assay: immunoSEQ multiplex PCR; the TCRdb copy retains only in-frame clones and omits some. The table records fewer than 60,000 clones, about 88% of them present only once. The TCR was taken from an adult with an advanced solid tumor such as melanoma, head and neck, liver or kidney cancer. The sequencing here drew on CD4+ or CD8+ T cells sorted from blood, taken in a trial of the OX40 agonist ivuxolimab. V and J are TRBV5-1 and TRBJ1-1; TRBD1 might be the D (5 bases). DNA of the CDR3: TGCGCCAGCAGCTGGACCAGGGTTAGCAGCACTGAAGCTTTCTTT. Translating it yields CASSWTRVSSTEAFF.